These 26 T cell receptor beta chains originate from one sample sequenced in a study of cytomegalovirus exposure and HLA in healthy donors (dated by TCRdb to 2015 to 2018). Library method: the immunoSEQ multiplex PCR assay. Not all clones reach the TCRdb copy of this immuneACCESS table, which keeps in-frame sequences only. Checked studies attribute under half of the gap to unresolved V genes and leave the rest unexplained. The sample includes about 97,000 clones, with about 94% observed a single time. The ten largest account for around 0.85% of the sample. Sequences were obtained from PBMCs. These TCRs come from a woman between 18 and 30 years old in good health and CMV-seronegative.

The rearrangement links TRBV6-1 to TRBJ2-5, with D possibly TRBD2 on 6 matching bases. The germline V and J ends were trimmed by 8 bases and 2 bases, with 9 bases remaining between them. Germline V gene data show CDR1 as MNHNS and CDR2 as SASEGT. The CDR3 is made up of 12 amino acids. The CDR3 DNA follows: TGTGCCAGCGAGGGACTGCAAGAGACCCAGTACTTC. This codes for CASEGLQETQYF.

The chain has TRBV4-2 and TRBJ2-5; perhaps TRBD2 as D (6 bases). Germline V gene lookup returns CDR1 LGHNA and CDR2 YNFKEQ. Trimming removed 0 bases at V and 1 base at J, with 12 bases between. The CDR3 has 16 residues. The CDR3 sequence: CASSQDGSGSQETQYF. CDR3 nucleotides: TGTGCCAGCAGCCAAGACGGAAGCGGGTCCCAAGAGACCCAGTACTTC.

This clone was detected once. The chain is built from TRBV6-5 and TRBJ1-1; 7 positions agree with TRBD1. This CDR3 contains 13 residues. In germline, CDR1 is MNHEY, CDR2 SVGAGI. Trimming removed 6 bases from V and 4 bases from J; junction bases left unmatched: 5. For the CDR3, the DNA is TGTGCCAGCAGGAGACAGGGAAGCACTGAAGCTTTCTTT. Amino acid sequence: CASRRQGSTEAFF.

This clone was counted once. The CDR3 sequence: CASSEWRELNTEAFF. Here the CDR3 DNA reads TGTGCCAGCAGTGAATGGAGGGAGCTTAACACTGAAGCTTTCTTT. J is TRBJ1-1 and V is TRBV25-1; D is undetermined. V lost 1 base, J lost 2 bases, and 11 bases lay in between. The length of the CDR3 is 15 residues. Per germline, CDR1 MGHDK and CDR2 SYGVNS.

The chain is built from TRBV9 and TRBJ2-7; D remains ambiguous. The CDR3 has 13 residues. Trimming removed 3 bases from V and 7 bases from J, with 14 bases in between. Germline CDR1 and CDR2: SGDLS and YYNGEE. The CDR3 coding sequence is TGTGCCAGCAGCGCCGGTACCTTCGGGGAGCAGTACTTC. Its protein is CASSAGTFGEQYF.

This chain uses TRBV6-5 with TRBJ1-5; D perhaps matches TRBD1 (5 bases). Trimming stripped 10 bases from V and 9 bases from J, with 13 bases between. Germline V gene sequence: CDR1 MNHEY, CDR2 SVGAGI. The CDR3 loop spans 11 amino acids. CDR3 sequence: CATSSGGPQHF. In DNA form, the CDR3 reads TGTGCCACCTCATCCGGGGGGCCCCAGCATTTT.

This rearrangement joins TRBV5-6 to TRBJ2-3, with D perhaps TRBD2 (6 bases). Germline loops: CDR1 SGHDT, CDR2 YYEEEE. CDR3 length: 16 residues. V was cut by 0 bases and J by 1 base, with 12 bases left in between. The CDR3 DNA is TGTGCCAGCAGCTTGGTTAACCAGCGGGGCACAGATACGCAGTATTTT. Its translation is CASSLVNQRGTDTQYF.

DNA of the CDR3: TGTGCCAGTAGTGGAACAGGCTACGAGCAGTACTTC. Residues: CASSGTGYEQYF. The V call is TRBV19, the J call TRBJ2-7; D possibly corresponds to TRBD1 (5 bases). In germline, CDR1 is LNHDA, CDR2 SQIVND (reference sequence). Trimming cost V 5 bases and J 3 bases, with 8 bases left between them. The CDR3 has 12 amino acids. Drawing the rest from reference TRBV19 and TRBJ2-7, the complete variable domain is DGGITQSPKYLFRKEGQNVTLSCEQNLNHDAMYWYRQDPGQGLRLIYYSQIVNDFQKGDIAEGYSVSREKKESFPLTVTSAQKNPTAFYLCASSGTGYEQYFGPGTRLTVT.

CDR3 in amino acids: CASSFRDRRLGAFF. The CDR3 DNA sequence: TGTGCCAGCAGCTTCCGGGACAGGAGACTCGGAGCTTTCTTT. The chain recombines TRBV11-2 with TRBJ1-1; TRBD1 agrees at 8 bases. The CDR3 length is 14 residues. The junction had 10 bases not matched to a gene; V was cut back by 3 bases and J by 10 bases. CDR1 and CDR2 (germline): SGHAT, FQNNGV. Combining the CDR3 with reference TRBV11-2 and TRBJ1-1 gives the whole variable domain EAGVAQSPRYKIIEKRQSVAFWCNPISGHATLYWYQQILGQGPKLLIQFQNNGVVDDSQLPKDRFSAERLKGVDSTLKIQPAKLEDSAVYLCASSFRDRRLGAFFGQGTRLTVV.

The rearrangement uses TRBV9 and TRBJ2-1, with D possibly TRBD1 on 5 matching bases. The V gene lost 3 bases and the J gene lost 5 bases, with 12 bases spanning the gap. The CDR3 consists of 14 residues. Germline lookup yields CDR1 SGDLS and CDR2 YYNGEE. Here the CDR3 reads CASSGQNTHNEQFF. The CDR3 DNA is TGTGCCAGCAGCGGACAGAACACTCACAATGAGCAGTTCTTC.

This chain links TRBV25-1 with TRBJ1-3; the match to TRBD1 covers 7 bases. Germline V lookup: CDR1 MGHDK, CDR2 SYGVNS. CDR3 length: 13 residues. Unmatched junction bases numbered 1, after V lost 5 bases and J lost 3 bases. This CDR3 is CASSTGVGNTIYF. CDR3 nucleotide sequence: TGTGCCAGCAGTACAGGGGTTGGAAACACCATATATTTT.

The V gene is TRBV7-3, the J gene TRBJ1-1; TRBD1 might be the D (6 bases). V gave up 4 bases and J gave up 3 bases, with 9 bases separating them. This CDR3 has 13 residues. Germline-derived CDR1 and CDR2 are SGHTA and FQGTGA. The CDR3 coding sequence is TGTGCCAGCAGCTCGGACAGCTACACTGAAGCTTTCTTT. Its protein product is CASSSDSYTEAFF.

The chain combines TRBV7-6 with TRBJ2-7; tentatively, D is TRBD2 (7 bases). Germline V gives CDR1 SGHVS, CDR2 FNYEAQ. This CDR3 contains 16 residues. Trimming took 7 bases from V and 5 from J, leaving 24 bases between them. CDR3 protein: CASTPGGGPGGNEQYF. The CDR3 DNA reads TGTGCCAGCACCCCGGGGGGCGGGCCAGGCGGCAACGAGCAGTACTTC.

This sequence joins TRBV6-6 and TRBJ2-3, with 7 positions matching TRBD2. Germline V gene data show CDR1 as MNHNY and CDR2 as SVGAGI (reference sequence). This CDR3 spans 14 amino acids. V was pared by 8 bases and J by 4 bases, with 9 bases of the junction left unmatched. CDR3 loop: CASALGREADTQYF. CDR3 bases: TGTGCCAGCGCCCTTGGGAGGGAGGCAGATACGCAGTATTTT.

The gene calls are TRBV4-1 and TRBJ1-2, with 10 bases aligning to TRBD1. CDR1 and CDR2 from the germline V gene are MGHRA and YSYEKL. CDR3 length: 14 residues. Germline trimming cut 4 bases from V and 4 bases from J; bases unmatched to any gene: 3. For the CDR3, the DNA is TGCGCCAGCAGCCCGACAGGGGGCGGCTATGGCTACACCTTC. Protein sequence: CASSPTGGGYGYTF.

This sequence joins TRBV15 and TRBJ2-5, with 9 bases that match TRBD1. With 5 bases clipped from V and 2 bases from J, the junction kept 3 bases outside the gene matches. CDR1 LNHNV and CDR2 YYDKDF come from the germline V gene (reference sequence). The CDR3 is 14 residues long. CDR3 sequence reads: CATSRGTGQETQYF. DNA for the CDR3: TGTGCCACCAGCCGCGGGACAGGGCAAGAGACCCAGTACTTC.

The J gene is TRBJ2-7, the V gene TRBV7-9, with 7 nucleotides matching TRBD1. After removal of 2 bases from V and 7 bases from J, the junction contained 8 bases not matched to a gene. Germline V gene lookup returns CDR1 SEHNR and CDR2 FQNEAQ (reference sequence). The CDR3 is made up of 14 amino acids. CDR3 nucleotides: TGTGCCAGCAGCTTACGGGACAGTTATCAAGAGCAGTACTTC. Translation gives CASSLRDSYQEQYF.

This chain connects TRBV4-3 to TRBJ2-1, with TRBD2 identical over 7 bases. This CDR3 spans 13 amino acids. J gave up 8 bases and V 0 bases, and 1 base lay outside the gene matches. Germline values: CDR1 LGHNA, CDR2 YSLEER. CDR3 coding DNA: TGCGCCAGCAGCCAAGATGGGGGGGATGAGCAGTTCTTC. This sequence encodes CASSQDGGDEQFF.

V gene TRBV30 combines with J gene TRBJ1-2; TRBD1 matches at 8 bases. Germline loops: CDR1 GTSNPN, CDR2 SVGIG (reference sequence). The CDR3 consists of 14 residues. Unmatched junction bases numbered 10, after V lost 2 bases and J lost 8 bases. CDR3 sequence: CAWSLTGVIGGYTF. CDR3 in DNA: TGTGCCTGGAGTCTGACAGGGGTAATTGGAGGCTACACCTTC.

This CDR3 reads CASSRDRGNTEAFF. DNA of the CDR3: TGTGCCAGCAGCCGAGACAGGGGGAACACTGAAGCTTTCTTT. This chain uses TRBV5-5 with TRBJ1-1; 8 nucleotides line up with TRBD1. This CDR3 is 14 amino acids long. CDR1 and CDR2 from the germline V gene are SGHKS and YYEKEE (reference sequence). With V trimmed by 4 bases and J by 1 base, 3 bases remained unmatched.

The chain links TRBV30 to TRBJ1-1; a weak D match, TRBD1 (5 bases). The CDR3 runs 12 residues. Germline V gives CDR1 GTSNPN, CDR2 SVGIG (reference sequence). Trimming left V 4 bases short and J 4 bases short, with 10 bases between. The CDR3 reads CAWTPGPTEAFF. CDR3 in DNA: TGTGCCTGGACTCCAGGGCCCACTGAAGCTTTCTTT.

This clone was seen once. V usage is TRBV12-5 and J usage is TRBJ2-7; 9 bases map to TRBD1. The germline gives CDR1 LGHNT, CDR2 FRNRAP. This CDR3 has 18 amino acids. With V trimmed by 1 base and J by 5 bases, 15 bases remained unmatched. CDR3 sequence: CASGLARTGVSFKDEQYF. The DNA for the CDR3 is TGTGCTAGTGGTTTGGCAAGGACAGGGGTTAGTTTCAAGGACGAGCAGTACTTC.

The chain combines TRBV4-1 with TRBJ2-3; possibly TRBD2 for D (6 bases). Trimming removed 4 bases from V and 1 base from J, with 18 bases in between. Germline V gene lookup returns CDR1 MGHRA and CDR2 YSYEKL. This CDR3 comprises 17 residues. The CDR3, as DNA: TGCGCCAGCAGCCCACGCCCCCCGGGGGAGGGCACAGATACGCAGTATTTT. Protein: CASSPRPPGEGTDTQYF.

The chain couples TRBV19 to TRBJ2-2; a possible D gene is TRBD2 (5 bases). Trimming pared 2 bases from V and 6 bases from J, leaving 7 bases between. The CDR3 runs 13 residues. Germline V gives CDR1 LNHDA, CDR2 SQIVND (reference sequence). CDR3 bases: TGTGCCAGTAGTATACGAGGGCCCGGGGAGCTGTTTTTT. This gives the protein CASSIRGPGELFF.

The chain uses TRBV1 and TRBJ2-7; TRBD2, the D gene given by the table, was not confirmed from the DNA. TRBV1 corresponds to a pseudogene. The CDR3 runs 14 residues. Written as DNA, the CDR3 is TGCACCAGCAGCCAGCGGGGGAACCTCTACGAGCAGTACTTC. Encoded protein: CTSSQRGNLYEQYF.

The chain couples TRBV6-5 to TRBJ2-7; maybe TRBD2 (6 bases). Germline V gene data show CDR1 as MNHEY and CDR2 as SVGAGI. CDR3 length: 15 residues. Trimming left V 6 bases short and J 5 bases short, with 20 bases between. CDR3 protein: CASSLGLLGSNEQYF. The CDR3 nucleotides read TGTGCCAGCAGCCTGGGACTCCTAGGTTCGAACGAGCAGTACTTC.